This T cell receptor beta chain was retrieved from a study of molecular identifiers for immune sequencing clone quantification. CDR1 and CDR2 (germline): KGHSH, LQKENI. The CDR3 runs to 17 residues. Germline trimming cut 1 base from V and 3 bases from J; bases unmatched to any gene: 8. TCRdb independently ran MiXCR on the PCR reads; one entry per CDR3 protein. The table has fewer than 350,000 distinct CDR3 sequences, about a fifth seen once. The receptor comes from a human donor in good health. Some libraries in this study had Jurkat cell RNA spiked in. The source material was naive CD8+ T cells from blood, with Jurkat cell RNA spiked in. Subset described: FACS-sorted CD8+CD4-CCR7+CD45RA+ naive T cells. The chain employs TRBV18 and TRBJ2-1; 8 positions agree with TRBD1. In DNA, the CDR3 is TGTGCCAGCTCACCACGACAGACAGGGGTATACTACAATGAGCAGTTCTTC. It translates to CASSPRQTGVYYNEQFF.